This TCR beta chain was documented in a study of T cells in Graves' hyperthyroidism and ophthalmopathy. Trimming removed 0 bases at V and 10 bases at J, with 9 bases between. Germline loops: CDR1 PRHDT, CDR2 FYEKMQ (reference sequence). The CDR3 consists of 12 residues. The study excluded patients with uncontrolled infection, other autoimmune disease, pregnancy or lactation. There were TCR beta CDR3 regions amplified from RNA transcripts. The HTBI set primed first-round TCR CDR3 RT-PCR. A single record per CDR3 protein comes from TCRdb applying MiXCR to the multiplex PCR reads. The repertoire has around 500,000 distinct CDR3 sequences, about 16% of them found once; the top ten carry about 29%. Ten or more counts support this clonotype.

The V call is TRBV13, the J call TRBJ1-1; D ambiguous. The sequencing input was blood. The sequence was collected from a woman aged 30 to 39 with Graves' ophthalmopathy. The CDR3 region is CASSLGRTRAFF. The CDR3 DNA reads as TGTGCCAGCAGCTTAGGCCGTACACGAGCTTTCTTT.